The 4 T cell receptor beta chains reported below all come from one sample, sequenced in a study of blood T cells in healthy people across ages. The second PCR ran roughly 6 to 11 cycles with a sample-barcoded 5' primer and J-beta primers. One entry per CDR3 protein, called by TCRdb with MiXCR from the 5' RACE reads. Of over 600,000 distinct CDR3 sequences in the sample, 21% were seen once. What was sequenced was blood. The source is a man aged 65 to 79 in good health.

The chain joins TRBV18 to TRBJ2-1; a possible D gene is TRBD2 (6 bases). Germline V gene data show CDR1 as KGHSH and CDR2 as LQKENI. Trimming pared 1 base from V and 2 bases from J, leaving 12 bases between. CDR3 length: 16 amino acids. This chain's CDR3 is CASSPLADPTYNEQFF. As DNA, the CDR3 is TGTGCCAGCTCACCACTAGCGGACCCCACCTACAATGAGCAGTTCTTC.

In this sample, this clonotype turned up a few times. CDR3 protein: CASSSASAYYEQYF. CDR3 sequence (DNA): TGTGCCAGCAGTTCGGCTAGCGCTTACTACGAGCAGTACTTC. The genes are TRBV6-2 or TRBV6-3 and TRBJ2-7, with a weak D call TRBD2 (6 bases). Per the germline V gene, CDR1 is MNHEY and CDR2 is SVGEGT. CDR3 length: 14 residues. Trimming took 4 bases from V and 3 from J, leaving 13 bases between them.

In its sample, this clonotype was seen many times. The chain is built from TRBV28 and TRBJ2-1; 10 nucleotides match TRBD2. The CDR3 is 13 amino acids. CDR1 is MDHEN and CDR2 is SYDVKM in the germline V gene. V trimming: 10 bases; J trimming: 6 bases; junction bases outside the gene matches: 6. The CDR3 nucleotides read TGTGCCACGACTAGCGGGTTGGGCAATGAGCAGTTCTTC. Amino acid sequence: CATTSGLGNEQFF.

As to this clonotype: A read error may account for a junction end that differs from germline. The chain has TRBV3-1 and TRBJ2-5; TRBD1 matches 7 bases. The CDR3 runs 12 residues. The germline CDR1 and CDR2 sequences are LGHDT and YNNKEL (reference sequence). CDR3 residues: CASSQGQGRWFF. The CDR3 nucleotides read TGTGCCAGCAGCCAAGGACAGGGAAGGTGGTTCTTC.